This paragraph covers one TCR beta chain sequence. Its antigen is not identified. This sample is drawn from a study of CD8 T cells in Susac syndrome. Overall study results and limits: A relatively small number of individuals underwent TCR sequencing and HLA analysis.

Reverse transcription of 0.5 to 1 ug RNA used random hexamers. One entry per CDR3 protein, called by TCRdb with MiXCR from the immunoSEQ multiplex PCR reads. Among 200,000 or so distinct CDR3 sequences, roughly 96% were seen once, and the ten largest hold about 0.087%. Sequencing of TCR beta covered CD8+ and CD4+ T cells obtained from blood. TEMRA cells underwent FACS enrichment and CD8+ and CD4+ T cells underwent negative isolation. This CDR3 has 16 amino acids. Germline trimming cut 3 bases from V and 9 bases from J; bases unmatched to any gene: 9. Germline V gene lookup returns CDR1 LGHNA and CDR2 YNFKEQ.

The TCR originated in a human donor with multiple sclerosis. V is TRBV4-2 and J is TRBJ2-1, with TRBD2 identical over 12 bases. Material for sequencing was CD4+ T cells from PBMCs. DNA for the CDR3: TGTGCCAGCAGCCAGACTAGCGGGAGTAGCATGGGTGAGCAGTTCTTC. Translation: CASSQTSGSSMGEQFF.